The entry below gives a single T cell receptor beta chain sequence along with its context. Its antigen is unidentified. cDNA serving as the sequencing template came from extracted, reverse transcribed RNA. Clones were read by immunoSEQ multiplex PCR, and TCRdb kept only the in-frame ones, dropping some. This sample carries some 180,000 clones, around half of them seen once, and the ten largest clones take 10% to 14%. The entry originates in a study of CD8+ T cells in alopecia areata. On the study more broadly: Among treated patients, oral tofacitinib was administered at 5 to 10 mg twice daily. Study-level results: Many expanded lesional clones persisted in scalp and blood during tofacitinib treatment. Researchers say the link of baseline CD8+ expansion to response remains uncertain, with one nonresponder. Normal scalp had lower clonality than lesional scalp, with alopecia totalis/universalis lesions showing this most strongly.

This CDR3 has 13 residues. Per the germline V gene, CDR1 is LNHDA and CDR2 is SQIVND (reference sequence). The V and J ends lost 7 bases and 3 bases respectively, with 12 bases between them. The treatment: oral pan-JAK inhibitor, 5-10 mg twice daily. Sequenced material: CD8+ T cells sorted from blood, taken at week 24, from a patient treated with tofacitinib. This chain connects TRBV19 to TRBJ1-2; no firm D call. The sequence was obtained from a human donor with alopecia areata. Here the CDR3 reads CASTYDVDYGYTF. CDR3 in DNA: TGTGCCAGTACTTATGATGTGGACTATGGCTACACCTTC.